Listed here are 4 T cell receptor beta chains from one sample, sequenced in a study of a mutant IDH1 vaccine in newly diagnosed glioma. The protocol was immunoSEQ multiplex PCR, while the TCRdb copy is restricted to in-frame clones and leaves out a portion. The data hold over 25,000 clones, with 70% to 90% observed a single time. No antigen has been identified for these receptors. Noted time point: week 23, last vaccination. Mutant IDH1 20-mer peptide, at 300 ug, made up each vaccine dose, with topical imiquimod. The sample was PBMCs, taken from a glioma patient whose treatment included an IDH1 peptide vaccine. The receptors come from a man aged 40-49 years with glioma.

The chain joins TRBV5-1 to TRBJ2-5; the D gene is possibly TRBD1 (6 bases). Germline-derived CDR1 and CDR2 are SGHRS and YFSETQ. The V and J ends lost 9 bases and 0 bases respectively, with 12 bases between them. This CDR3 contains 13 residues. Here the CDR3 reads CATSWTDQETQYF. CDR3 in DNA: TGCGCCACCTCATGGACAGACCAAGAGACCCAGTACTTC.

The chain has TRBV6-5 and TRBJ1-1; weak D call: TRBD1 (5 bases). V was cut by 7 bases and J by 1 base, with 10 bases left in between. The CDR3 totals 13 residues. CDR1 is MNHEY, CDR2 SVGAGI, per germline. CDR3 bases: TGTGCCAGCACCCTGGGACGGAACACTGAAGCTTTCTTT. Encoded protein: CASTLGRNTEAFF.

This sequence joins TRBV9 and TRBJ2-1; 10 bases align to TRBD2. The CDR3 loop spans 14 amino acids. V dropped 0 bases and J dropped 12; count of bases not matched to a gene: 6. Germline assignment: CDR1 SGDLS and CDR2 YYNGEE. The CDR3 sequence: CASSVEPSGGAQFF. The CDR3 nucleotides are TGTGCCAGCAGCGTAGAACCTAGCGGGGGCGCGCAGTTCTTC.

Comments on this clone: The junction does not match germline at one end; this may be a read error. The chain combines TRBV4-2 with TRBJ2-4, with 11 bases matching TRBD2. This CDR3 spans 13 amino acids. The germline V gene encodes CDR1 LGHNA and CDR2 YNFKEQ. This chain's CDR3 is CASSQELAGEGHF. The CDR3 nucleotides are TGTGCCAGCAGCCAAGAACTAGCGGGAGAGGGGCACTTC.